The 18 T cell receptor beta chains below come from one sample, sequenced in a study of blood T cell repertoires in COVID-19. Sequenced by immunoSEQ multiplex PCR; TCRdb stores in-frame clones only, minus some. Of 350,000 to 400,000 clones listed, over 75% are singletons. The specimen was PBMCs or T cells enriched from blood (not recorded which). These receptors all stem from a man between 18 and 29 years old who had recovered from COVID-19.

The CDR3 sequence: CASSLPSGQGEKLFF. The DNA for the CDR3 is TGTGCCAGCAGTTTGCCCTCCGGACAGGGTGAAAAACTGTTTTTT. The gene calls are TRBV28 and TRBJ1-4, with 8 bases lining up with TRBD1. The trim removed 3 bases at V and 7 bases at J, leaving 7 bases unmatched. The germline V gene has CDR1 MDHEN and CDR2 SYDVKM. This CDR3 contains 15 residues.

The rearrangement links TRBV24-1 to TRBJ2-7; perhaps TRBD1 as D (5 bases). Deletions cut 5 bases from V and 2 bases from J, with 9 bases between. The CDR3 has 13 amino acids. In germline, CDR1 is KGHDR, CDR2 SFDVKD. Here the CDR3 DNA reads TGTGCCACCAGTGGAAGACAGACCTACGAGCAGTACTTC. Translating it yields CATSGRQTYEQYF.

This chain connects TRBV7-2 to TRBJ2-1, with 15 bases that match TRBD2. This CDR3 is built from 17 residues. In germline, CDR1 is SGHTA, CDR2 FQGNSA. V shed 0 bases and J 9 bases; nucleotides not matched to a gene: 6. CDR3 sequence (DNA): TGTGCCAGCAGCTTAGCAGGACTAGCGGGAGGGCATAGTGAGCAGTTCTTC. It encodes CASSLAGLAGGHSEQFF.

J is TRBJ1-1 and V is TRBV27, with D maybe TRBD1 (6 bases). Trimming took off 0 bases at V and 3 bases at J, with 11 bases between the two ends. The length of the CDR3 is 15 residues. CDR1 is MNHEY, CDR2 SMNVEV, per germline (reference sequence). The CDR3 region is CASSLSGRGYTEAFF. CDR3 sequence (DNA): TGTGCCAGCAGTTTATCGGGGAGGGGGTACACTGAAGCTTTCTTT.

This rearrangement joins TRBV27 to TRBJ1-5; 9 bases align to TRBD1. This CDR3 has 14 amino acids. The germline V gene encodes CDR1 MNHEY and CDR2 SMNVEV (reference sequence). J was trimmed by 7 bases and V by 4 bases; bases with no gene match: 5. This CDR3 is CASSSQGAGQPQHF. The CDR3 nucleotides are TGTGCCAGCAGTTCACAGGGGGCAGGGCAGCCCCAGCATTTT.

The V call is TRBV9, the J call TRBJ2-2; 13 positions agree with TRBD2. The CDR3 is 16 amino acids. Trimming cost V 0 bases and J 11 bases; bases outside gene matches: 7. The germline V gene has CDR1 SGDLS and CDR2 YYNGEE. The CDR3 loop is CASSVGLAGGQIELFF. CDR3 DNA: TGTGCCAGCAGCGTAGGACTAGCGGGAGGTCAGATCGAGCTGTTTTTT.

This clone was detected only once. The chain has TRBV29-1 and TRBJ2-1; 9 nucleotides match TRBD1. V lost 7 bases, J lost 8 bases, and 15 bases stayed unmatched. The CDR3 runs to 15 residues. CDR1 and CDR2 (germline): SQVTM, ANQGSEA. CDR3 DNA sequence: TGCAGCGCCCAGGGGGTTTGGACAGGGGTCGATGAGCAGTTCTTC. Its protein product is CSAQGVWTGVDEQFF.

This sequence joins TRBV5-4 and TRBJ1-1; TRBD1 is a possible D gene (6 bases). The V end lost 0 bases, the J end lost 3 bases, and 9 bases lay between the germline ends. Germline V gene lookup returns CDR1 SGHNT and CDR2 YYREEE (reference sequence). This CDR3 region has 14 residues. CDR3 sequence (DNA): TGTGCCAGCAGCTTGGCAGGGGTCGACACTGAAGCTTTCTTT. It is translated as CASSLAGVDTEAFF.

V gene TRBV7-9 combines with J gene TRBJ2-7; D remains unclear. Germline V gene data show CDR1 as SEHNR and CDR2 as FQNEAQ (reference sequence). CDR3 size: 14 residues. Trimming stripped 1 base from V and 0 bases from J, with 7 bases between. CDR3 region: CASSLVQASYEQYF. Here the CDR3 DNA reads TGTGCCAGCAGCTTAGTTCAGGCCTCCTACGAGCAGTACTTC.

In nucleotides, the CDR3 is TGTGCCAGCAGCCGAGTTCCCTTGCCTAATGAAAAACTGTTTTTT. Amino acids: CASSRVPLPNEKLFF. The rearrangement uses TRBV14 and TRBJ1-4; D is unclear. Trimming removed 4 bases at V and 3 bases at J, with 12 bases between. The CDR3 is 15 amino acids. Germline CDR1 SGHDN, CDR2 FVKESK.

V is TRBV9 and J is TRBJ2-4; 8 nucleotides agree with TRBD2. Losses at the gene ends were 3 bases for V and 4 bases for J; bases not matched to a gene: 3. Per the germline V gene, CDR1 is SGDLS and CDR2 is YYNGEE. This CDR3 comprises 14 residues. CDR3 nucleotides: TGTGCCAGCAGCGGACGGGAGGGGAAAAACATTCAGTACTTC. Its protein product is CASSGREGKNIQYF.

The V call is TRBV28, the J call TRBJ1-5; a possible D gene is TRBD1 (6 bases). The CDR3 sequence is 15 residues long. Germline V CDR1 and CDR2: MDHEN, SYDVKM. V was pared by 6 bases and J by 3 bases, with 15 bases between. The CDR3 sequence is CASRSRQAYNQPQHF. The CDR3 DNA reads TGTGCCAGCAGATCCCGACAGGCTTACAATCAGCCCCAGCATTTT.

The chain employs TRBV4-3 and TRBJ2-7, with 11 bases that match TRBD2. J lost 1 base, V lost 3 bases, and 5 bases had no gene match. In germline, CDR1 is LGHNA, CDR2 YSLEER. The CDR3 length is 16 residues. The CDR3 loop is CASSQKLAGGSYEQYF. Here the CDR3 DNA reads TGCGCCAGCAGCCAGAAATTAGCGGGAGGGTCCTACGAGCAGTACTTC.

This clone was seen once. In nucleotides, the CDR3 is TGTGCCAGCACCGAAACCGGGACAGGGGGACCCTCGGGCTATGGCTACACCTTC. Translating it yields CASTETGTGGPSGYGYTF. The chain employs TRBV28 and TRBJ1-2; 11 nucleotides align to TRBD1. Germline trimming cut 7 bases from V and 4 bases from J; bases unmatched to any gene: 17. The CDR3 is made up of 18 amino acids. The V gene's germline CDR1 is MDHEN and CDR2 SYDVKM.

This chain links TRBV3-1 (or the pseudogene TRBV3-2) with TRBJ2-5, with D tentatively TRBD2 (5 bases). V lost 5 bases and J lost 2, with 9 bases in between. Looked up from germline, CDR1 is LGHDT and CDR2 is YNNKEL (reference sequence). The CDR3 covers 13 residues. Written as DNA, the CDR3 is TGTGCCAGCAGCTTACGGGGACAAGAGACCCAGTACTTC. This encodes CASSLRGQETQYF.

The chain uses TRBV10-3 and TRBJ2-3; tentative D call: TRBD2 (6 bases). From germline, CDR1 is ENHRY and CDR2 SYGVKD. The length of the CDR3 is 13 residues. V lost 6 bases and J 6 bases, leaving 13 bases between the germline ends. The CDR3 sequence: CAISGGPADTQYF. The CDR3 region has the DNA TGTGCCATCAGCGGGGGACCAGCTGATACGCAGTATTTT.

This chain joins TRBV7-3 and TRBJ2-3; D possibly corresponds to TRBD2 (5 bases). V was cut by 2 bases and J by 3 bases, with 12 bases left in between. The CDR3 length is 15 residues. From germline, CDR1 is SGHTA and CDR2 FQGTGA. The CDR3 DNA reads as TGTGCCAGCAGCTTATACCTAGCCGGGACAGATACGCAGTATTTT. Its protein product is CASSLYLAGTDTQYF.

This rearrangement joins TRBV18 to TRBJ1-1; TRBD1 aligns across 7 bases. The CDR3 is 15 amino acids. Germline assignment: CDR1 KGHSH and CDR2 LQKENI. The ends lost 3 bases at V and 0 bases at J; junction bases unmatched: 4. The DNA for the CDR3 is TGTGCCAGCTCACCGACAGGGAGCATGAACACTGAAGCTTTCTTT. Its translation is CASSPTGSMNTEAFF.